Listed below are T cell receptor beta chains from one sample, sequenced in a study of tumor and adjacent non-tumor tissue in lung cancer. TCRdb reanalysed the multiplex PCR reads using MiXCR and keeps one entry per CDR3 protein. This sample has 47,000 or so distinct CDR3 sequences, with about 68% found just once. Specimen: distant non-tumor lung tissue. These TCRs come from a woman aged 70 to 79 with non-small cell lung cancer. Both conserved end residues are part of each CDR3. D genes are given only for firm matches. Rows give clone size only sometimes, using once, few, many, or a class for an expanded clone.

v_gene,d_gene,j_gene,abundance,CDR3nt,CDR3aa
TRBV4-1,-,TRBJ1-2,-,TGCGCCAACAGCCAAGCCCATTCGGGACACCTAAACTATGGCTACACCTTC,CANSQAHSGHLNYGYTF
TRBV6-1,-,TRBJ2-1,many,TGTGCCAGCAGCCCCATCGGAGCGGGTTATGAGCAGTTCTTC,CASSPIGAGYEQFF
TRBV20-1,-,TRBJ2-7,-,TGCAGTGCCGACCGCCTGTGGGTCGCCAGGAGCACCTACGAGCAGTACTTC,CSADRLWVARSTYEQYF
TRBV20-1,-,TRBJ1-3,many,TGCAGTGCTAGATCGTCGGGGGTGAACACCATATATTTT,CSARSSGVNTIYF
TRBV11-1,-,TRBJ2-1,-,TGTGCCAGCATCCCTACCACGACAGTTGATGAGAAGTTCTTC,CASIPTTTVDEKFF
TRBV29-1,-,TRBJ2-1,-,TGCATCATTGAGTCCTACAATGAGCAGTTCTTC,CIIESYNEQFF
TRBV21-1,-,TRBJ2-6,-,TGTGCCAGCAGCAAAAACCGGGACAGGGGCTACTCGGAGGCTGGGGCCAACGTCCTGACTTTC,CASSKNRDRGYSEAGANVLTF
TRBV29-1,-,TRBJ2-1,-,TGCAGCGTTGCCCCTAGTAGGCACAATGAACTGTTCTTC,CSVAPSRHNELFF
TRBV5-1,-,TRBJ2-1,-,TGCGCCAGCAGCTCAAACCAGAACTATGAGCAGTTCTTC,CASSSNQNYEQFF
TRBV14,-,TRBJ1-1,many,TGTGCCAGCAGCCAAGATTGGAGGTCCCGAATAAAGAACACTGAAGCTTTCTTT,CASSQDWRSRIKNTEAFF
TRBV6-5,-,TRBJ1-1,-,TGTGTCAGCAGTTACTCTCGGACATGGGGATTGAACACTGAAGCTATCTTT,CVSSYSRTWGLNTEAIF
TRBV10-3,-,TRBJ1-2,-,TGTGCCATCAGTCCCGTGACAGACTATGACTACACCTTC,CAISPVTDYDYTF
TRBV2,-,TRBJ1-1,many,TGTGCCAGCAGTGAAGAGATGAACACTGAAGCTTTCTTT,CASSEEMNTEAFF
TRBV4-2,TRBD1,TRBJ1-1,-,TGCGCCAGCAGCCCGGACAGGGCGAACACTAAAGCTTTCTTT,CASSPDRANTKAFF
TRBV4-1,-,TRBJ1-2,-,TGCGCCAGCAGTCAAGGTTTAGGGTTAACCTATGGCTACACCTTC,CASSQGLGLTYGYTF
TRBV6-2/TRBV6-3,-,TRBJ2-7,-,TGTGCCAGCAGCTACACCGGAGGTAGCGGCCAGCAGTATTTC,CASSYTGGSGQQYF
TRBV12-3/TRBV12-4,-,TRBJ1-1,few,TGTGCCAGCAGAAGGGTCCAGAACACTGAGGCTTTCTTT,CASRRVQNTEAFF
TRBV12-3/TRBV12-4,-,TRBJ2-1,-,TGTGCCAGTAGTTGGAGTTACAATGAGCAGTTCTTC,CASSWSYNEQFF
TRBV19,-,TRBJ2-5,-,TGTGCCAGTAGTATTAGCGGACAAGAGACCCAGTACTTC,CASSISGQETQYF
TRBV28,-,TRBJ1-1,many,TGTGCCAGCACTAGGGGCCCCGAGGTTGTGTCTGAAGCTTTCTTT,CASTRGPEVVSEAFF
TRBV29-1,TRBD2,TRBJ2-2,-,TGCAGCGTTGGACTAGCGGGAGGCGCGAATACCGGGGAGTTGCTTTTT,CSVGLAGGANTGELLF
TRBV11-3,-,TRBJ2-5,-,TGTGCCAGCAGCTTCGGCAACCAGAGGACCCAGTGCTTC,CASSFGNQRTQCF
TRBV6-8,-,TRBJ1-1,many,TGTGCCACCTTGGGACACCTGAACACTGAAGCTTTCTTT,CATLGHLNTEAFF
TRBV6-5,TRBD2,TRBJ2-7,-,TGTGCCAGCAGAGCGACTAGCATGTCGTGCAATGAGCAGTACTTC,CASRATSMSCNEQYF
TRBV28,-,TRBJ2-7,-,TGTGCCAGCAGTGTAGGCACAGCTACCTACGAGCCGTACTTC,CASSVGTATYEPYF
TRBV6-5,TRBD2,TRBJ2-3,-,TGCGCCAGCATGACTGGCTTAGGGACTAGCGGATACACAGATACGCAGTATTTT,CASMTGLGTSGYTDTQYF
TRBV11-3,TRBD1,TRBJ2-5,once,TGTGTCAGCAGCTTCGGCAGCCAGGGGGCCCAATACTTC,CVSSFGSQGAQYF
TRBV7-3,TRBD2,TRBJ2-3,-,TGTGCCAACAGCTTAAATGGCGGGAGAGTAGGAGATACGCAGTATTTT,CANSLNGGRVGDTQYF
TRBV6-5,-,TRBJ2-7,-,TGTGCCAGCAGCTTGAATGCGGGACGGAACATACCCTACGAGCAATACTTC,CASSLNAGRNIPYEQYF
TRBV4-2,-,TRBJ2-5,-,TGTGCCATCAGTCAAGATGGGGAGACCCAGTACTTC,CAISQDGETQYF
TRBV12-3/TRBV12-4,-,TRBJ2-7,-,TGTGCCAGCTGTCCCGAGGGCAGCCCAACCTACGAGCAGTACTTC,CASCPEGSPTYEQYF
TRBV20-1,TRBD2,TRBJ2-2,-,TGCAGTGCTAGAGATGGACTAGCGGGAGAATATACCGGGGAGCTGTTTTTT,CSARDGLAGEYTGELFF
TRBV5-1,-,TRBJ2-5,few,TGCGCCAGCAGCTTGGATGTGGGACAAGAGACCCAGTACTTC,CASSLDVGQETQYF